This T cell receptor (beta chain) originates from a study of chemoradiotherapy in HPV16-positive cancers. Whole-study findings and limits: HPV-responsive T-cell expansion during chemoradiotherapy was linked to improved recurrence-free survival in HPV16-positive patients.

Worth noting for this clone: Its antigen is not identified.

The ends were cut back, 7 bases at V and 5 bases at J, with 20 bases in the middle. Germline V gene data show CDR1 as GTSNPN and CDR2 as SVGIG (reference sequence). This CDR3 has 14 amino acids. Over chemoradiotherapy, repertoires were sampled more than once. Some clones are missing from TCRdb's copy, which holds only in-frame ones; the method was immunoSEQ multiplex PCR. The sample lists about 39,000 clones, roughly three quarters occurring once. This clonotype was sampled from a human donor with HPV-associated anogenital cancer. Sample: blood, taken from a patient who underwent chemoradiotherapy. This chain joins TRBV30 and TRBJ1-2; D gene unclear. Here the CDR3 reads CASLPDGVTYGYTF. The CDR3 DNA follows: TGTGCCTCCTTACCCGACGGAGTAACGTATGGCTACACCTTC.